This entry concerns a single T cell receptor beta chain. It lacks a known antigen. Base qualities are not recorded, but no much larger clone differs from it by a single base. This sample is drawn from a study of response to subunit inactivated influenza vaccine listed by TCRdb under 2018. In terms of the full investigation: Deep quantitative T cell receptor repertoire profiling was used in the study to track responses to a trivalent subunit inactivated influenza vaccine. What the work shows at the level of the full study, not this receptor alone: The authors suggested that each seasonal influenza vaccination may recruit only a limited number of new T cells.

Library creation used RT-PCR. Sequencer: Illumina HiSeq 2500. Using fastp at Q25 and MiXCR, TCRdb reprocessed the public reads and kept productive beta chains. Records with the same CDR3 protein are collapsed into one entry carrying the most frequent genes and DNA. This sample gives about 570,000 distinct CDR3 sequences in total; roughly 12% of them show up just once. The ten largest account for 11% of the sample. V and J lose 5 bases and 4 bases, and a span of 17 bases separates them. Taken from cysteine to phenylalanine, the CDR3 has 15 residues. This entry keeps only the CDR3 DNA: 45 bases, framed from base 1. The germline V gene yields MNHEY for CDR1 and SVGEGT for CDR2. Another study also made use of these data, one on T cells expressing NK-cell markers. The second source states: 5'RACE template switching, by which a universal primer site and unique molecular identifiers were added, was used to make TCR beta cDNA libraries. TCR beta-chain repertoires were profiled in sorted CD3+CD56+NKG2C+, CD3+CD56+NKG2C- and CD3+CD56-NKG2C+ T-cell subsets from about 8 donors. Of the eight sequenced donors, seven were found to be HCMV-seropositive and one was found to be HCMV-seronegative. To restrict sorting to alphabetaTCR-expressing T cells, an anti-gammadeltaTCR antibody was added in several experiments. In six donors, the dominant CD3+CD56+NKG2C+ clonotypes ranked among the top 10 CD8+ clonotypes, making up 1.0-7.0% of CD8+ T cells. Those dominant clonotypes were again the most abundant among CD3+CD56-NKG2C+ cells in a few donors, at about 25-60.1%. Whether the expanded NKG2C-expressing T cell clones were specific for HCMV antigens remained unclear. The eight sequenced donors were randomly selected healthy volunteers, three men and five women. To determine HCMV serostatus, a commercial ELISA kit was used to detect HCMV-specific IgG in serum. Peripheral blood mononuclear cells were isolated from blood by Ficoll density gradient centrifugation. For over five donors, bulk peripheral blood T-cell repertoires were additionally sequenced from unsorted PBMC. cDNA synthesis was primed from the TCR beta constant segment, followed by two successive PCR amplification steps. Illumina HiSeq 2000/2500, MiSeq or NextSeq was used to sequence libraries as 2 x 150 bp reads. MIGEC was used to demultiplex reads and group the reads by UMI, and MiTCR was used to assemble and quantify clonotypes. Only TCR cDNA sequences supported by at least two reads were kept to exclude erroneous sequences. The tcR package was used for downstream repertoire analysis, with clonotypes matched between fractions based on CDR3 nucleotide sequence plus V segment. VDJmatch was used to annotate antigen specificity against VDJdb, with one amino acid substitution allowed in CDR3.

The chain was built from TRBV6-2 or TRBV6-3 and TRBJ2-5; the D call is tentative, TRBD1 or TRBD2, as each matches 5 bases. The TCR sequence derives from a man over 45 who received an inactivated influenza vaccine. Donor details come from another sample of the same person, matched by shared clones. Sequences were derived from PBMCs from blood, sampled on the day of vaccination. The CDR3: CASSPGRTFPETQYF. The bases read TGTGCCAGCAGTCCGGGACGTACGTTCCCAGAGACCCAGTACTTC.